Listed below are T cell receptor beta chains from one sample, sequenced in a study of blood T cell repertoires in COVID-19. Data came from immunoSEQ multiplex PCR; TCRdb stores just in-frame clones and leaves some out. This repertoire shows around 180,000 clones, about nine tenths found once; its top ten account for 2.1%. What was sequenced was peripheral blood. The receptors originated from a man between 65 and 80 years old with active or convalescent COVID-19. Both conserved end residues are part of each CDR3. D genes are given only for firm matches. Clone sizes are given selectively: once, few, many, or a class where the clone is expanded.

V: TRBV27
size: .
D: .
J: TRBJ1-5
DNA: TGTGCCAGCAGTTTCAAGGCAGGGCTCGGTCAGCCCCAGCATTTT
CDR3: CASSFKAGLGQPQHF

V: TRBV2
size: .
D: TRBD1
J: TRBJ1-1
DNA: TGTGCCAGCAGTGGACAGGGGGACACTGAAGCTTTCTTT
CDR3: CASSGQGDTEAFF

V: TRBV5-1
size: few
D: .
J: TRBJ2-1
DNA: TGCGCCAGCAGCGAGGGCTTTGAGTACAATGAGCAGTTCTTC
CDR3: CASSEGFEYNEQFF

V: TRBV28
size: .
D: .
J: TRBJ2-7
DNA: TGTGCCAGCACTAGGAGGGGTTCCTACGAGCAGTACTTC
CDR3: CASTRRGSYEQYF

V: TRBV15
size: once
D: TRBD2
J: TRBJ2-7
DNA: TGTGCCACCAGCAGAGATGGGGGGGCCTACGAGCAGTACTTC
CDR3: CATSRDGGAYEQYF

V: TRBV5-1
size: .
D: .
J: TRBJ1-1
DNA: TGCGCCAGCAGCTGGACTTCACGGGTAAACACTGAAGCTTTCTTT
CDR3: CASSWTSRVNTEAFF

V: TRBV9
size: once
D: .
J: TRBJ1-3
DNA: TGTGCCAGCAGCGCCTACCCCGAGGGCAGGTACTCTGGAAACACCATATATTTT
CDR3: CASSAYPEGRYSGNTIYF

V: TRBV29-1
size: .
D: .
J: TRBJ2-3
DNA: TGCAGCGTTTTTTCTAGCACAGATACGCAGTATTTT
CDR3: CSVFSSTDTQYF

V: TRBV7-9
size: few
D: .
J: TRBJ2-7
DNA: TGTGCCAGCAGCTTGCCGCGTTCCTACGAGCAGTACTTC
CDR3: CASSLPRSYEQYF

V: TRBV5-5
size: .
D: TRBD1
J: TRBJ2-6
DNA: TGTGCCAGCAGCCTCCGGGACAGCCCCAGCTCTGGGGCCAACGTCCTGACTTTC
CDR3: CASSLRDSPSSGANVLTF

V: TRBV7-2
size: .
D: .
J: TRBJ2-3
DNA: TGTGCCAGCAGCTTAGATTTTTCAGGGGGGACAGATACGCAGTATTTT
CDR3: CASSLDFSGGTDTQYF

V: TRBV2
size: once
D: TRBD1
J: TRBJ2-5
DNA: TGTGCCAGCAGTGAAGGGAGACAGGGGGCGAGGCGTGAGACCCAGTACTTC
CDR3: CASSEGRQGARRETQYF

V: TRBV7-2
size: .
D: TRBD2
J: TRBJ2-1
DNA: TGTGCCAGCAGCTTCGGGACTAGCGGGGTCGGTGAGCAGTTCTTC
CDR3: CASSFGTSGVGEQFF

V: TRBV5-1
size: .
D: .
J: TRBJ2-7
DNA: TGCGCCAGCAGCCCCCTGGTCGCAGGGGGAGGTTCCTACGAGCAGTACTTC
CDR3: CASSPLVAGGGSYEQYF

V: TRBV4-1
size: .
D: .
J: TRBJ1-4
DNA: TGCGCCAGCAGCCAAGTAAGCGGCTACGGTGGCATAAGTGGAGAAAAACTGTTTTTT
CDR3: CASSQVSGYGGISGEKLFF

V: TRBV2
size: .
D: TRBD1
J: TRBJ1-1
DNA: TGTGCCAGCAACAACGGACAGGGCAAGAACACTGAAGCTTTCTTT
CDR3: CASNNGQGKNTEAFF

V: TRBV2
size: .
D: .
J: TRBJ1-4
DNA: TGTGCCAGCAGTGAGGCTATGGGGGCCCTGAATGAAAAACTGTTTTTT
CDR3: CASSEAMGALNEKLFF

V: TRBV28
size: few
D: .
J: TRBJ2-1
DNA: TGTGCCAGCAAACTGGACTACGTCGCCAATGAGCAGTTCTTC
CDR3: CASKLDYVANEQFF

V: TRBV4-3
size: .
D: .
J: TRBJ2-3
DNA: TGCGCCAGCAGCCAAGGGACAGTAGTCACAGATACGCAGTATTTT
CDR3: CASSQGTVVTDTQYF

V: TRBV9
size: .
D: TRBD2
J: TRBJ2-1
DNA: TGTGCCAGCAGCGTAGGGGAGGGGACCTACAATGAGCAGTTCTTC
CDR3: CASSVGEGTYNEQFF

V: TRBV5-1
size: .
D: TRBD1
J: TRBJ1-6
DNA: TGCGCCAGCAGCTTGGTCAGGGGGGATTCACCCCTCCACTTT
CDR3: CASSLVRGDSPLHF

V: TRBV19
size: .
D: TRBD2
J: TRBJ2-1
DNA: TGTGCCAGTAGGGAGCGGGGGGTCGTGGACAATGAGCAGTTCTTC
CDR3: CASRERGVVDNEQFF

V: TRBV28
size: .
D: TRBD2
J: TRBJ2-7
DNA: TGTGCCAGCAGTTCACTTACGATAGAAGCGGGAGGGATTTACGAGCAGTACTTC
CDR3: CASSSLTIEAGGIYEQYF

V: TRBV2
size: .
D: .
J: TRBJ2-1
DNA: TGTGCCAGCAGGGAGGACGGATACAATGAGCAGTTCTTC
CDR3: CASREDGYNEQFF

V: TRBV19
size: .
D: .
J: TRBJ2-7
DNA: TGTGCCAGTAGTATGGCGGGCAGTTACGAGCAGTACTTC
CDR3: CASSMAGSYEQYF

V: TRBV6-5
size: .
D: TRBD1
J: TRBJ2-1
DNA: TGTGCCAGCAGTACCCTCGGGACAGGATCCAATGAGCAGTTCTTC
CDR3: CASSTLGTGSNEQFF

V: TRBV11-2
size: .
D: TRBD1
J: TRBJ2-3
DNA: TGTGCCAGCAGCTCCCGGGACAGCAGCACAGATACGCAGTATTTT
CDR3: CASSSRDSSTDTQYF

V: TRBV28
size: .
D: TRBD2
J: TRBJ2-4
DNA: TGTGCCAGCCGGGGCGGGGGTGGTCCAAACATTCAGTACTTC
CDR3: CASRGGGGPNIQYF

V: TRBV13
size: .
D: TRBD1
J: TRBJ1-2
DNA: TGTGCCAGCAGCTTCTCTAGACAGGGGAGCAGCTACACCTTC
CDR3: CASSFSRQGSSYTF

V: TRBV19
size: .
D: .
J: TRBJ2-7
DNA: TGTGCCAGTAGTATAGATCTCCAGGGTGGCCCCTACGAGCAGTACTTC
CDR3: CASSIDLQGGPYEQYF

V: TRBV7-8
size: .
D: TRBD1
J: TRBJ2-7
DNA: TGTGCCAGCAGCTTAGCGAGTGGGACAGCGTTCTCCTACGAGCAGTACTTC
CDR3: CASSLASGTAFSYEQYF

V: TRBV19
size: .
D: TRBD1
J: TRBJ2-3
DNA: TGTGCGGGACCAGGGGGCACATTCACAGATACGCAGTATTTT
CDR3: CAGPGGTFTDTQYF

V: TRBV6-5
size: .
D: .
J: TRBJ1-4
DNA: TGTGCCAGCAGTTACTACTCTCGCGAAAAACTGTTTTTT
CDR3: CASSYYSREKLFF

V: TRBV28
size: .
D: TRBD2
J: TRBJ2-3
DNA: TGTGCCAGCAGTTTGGAAGCGGGGGATATAGATACGCAGTATTTT
CDR3: CASSLEAGDIDTQYF

V: TRBV5-1
size: .
D: TRBD2
J: TRBJ2-3
DNA: TGCGCCAGCAGCTTCGGCCCTAGCGGGGGGAGCGCAGATACGCAGTATTTT
CDR3: CASSFGPSGGSADTQYF

V: TRBV7-2
size: .
D: TRBD2
J: TRBJ2-1
DNA: TGTGCCAGCAGCCTAACTAGCGGGGAATACAATGAGCAGTTCTTC
CDR3: CASSLTSGEYNEQFF

V: TRBV7-9
size: .
D: .
J: TRBJ2-4
DNA: TGTGCCAGCAGCTTAGACTCGGGGATCCGAGCCAAAAACATTCAGTACTTC
CDR3: CASSLDSGIRAKNIQYF

V: TRBV29-1
size: .
D: TRBD2
J: TRBJ2-3
DNA: TGCAGCGTTGAAGGGCTACGAGGGGACTATAGAATCACAGATACGCAGTATTTT
CDR3: CSVEGLRGDYRITDTQYF

V: TRBV12-3/TRBV12-4
size: .
D: .
J: TRBJ2-6
DNA: TGTGCCAGCAGGACGACAGGGGCCAACGTCCTGACTTTC
CDR3: CASRTTGANVLTF

V: TRBV18
size: .
D: .
J: TRBJ2-1
DNA: TGTGCCAGCTCACCACCTCGGGGGAGCTCCTACAATGAGCAGTTCTTC
CDR3: CASSPPRGSSYNEQFF

V: TRBV27
size: .
D: TRBD2
J: TRBJ2-5
DNA: TGTGCCAGCAGGGGACTAGCGACAGTAGAGACCCAGTACTTC
CDR3: CASRGLATVETQYF

V: TRBV21-1
size: .
D: .
J: TRBJ2-2
DNA: TGTGCCAGCACCTCGACAGGGGGAGGGGGCGGGGAGCTGTTTTTT
CDR3: CASTSTGGGGGELFF

V: TRBV28
size: .
D: TRBD2
J: TRBJ2-2
DNA: TGTGCCAGCAGTTTATGGGCGGGAGGGCCCCGGGGAACCGGGGAGCTGTTTTTT
CDR3: CASSLWAGGPRGTGELFF

V: TRBV28
size: .
D: TRBD1
J: TRBJ1-1
DNA: TGTGCCAGCAGTTCGACAGGGAGTAGGACTGAAGCTTTCTTT
CDR3: CASSSTGSRTEAFF

V: TRBV6-5
size: .
D: .
J: TRBJ2-7
DNA: TGTGCCAGCAGGCGCATACCCCTAGACGAGCAGTACTTC
CDR3: CASRRIPLDEQYF

V: TRBV5-6
size: .
D: .
J: TRBJ2-7
DNA: TGTGCCAGCAGCTTGAGTTTCGGGTCCTACGAGCAGTACTTC
CDR3: CASSLSFGSYEQYF